These 16 T cell receptor beta chains share one sample of origin, sequenced in a study of blood T cell repertoires in COVID-19 (TCRdb year 2020). The method behind the library was the immunoSEQ multiplex PCR assay. The immuneACCESS repertoire file appears here via TCRdb, limited to in-frame rearrangements. These files lack a portion of the clones; in checked studies, under half of the deficit traces to unresolved V genes, and the cause of the others is not known. Within this sample are nearly 250,000 clones, with about 84% of them counted one time only. Clones ranked in the top ten supply approximately 5.5% of the sample. Sequencing was done on a sample of peripheral blood. These receptors all come from a woman of 80 years or more with COVID-19, enrolled during active disease.

This clone turned up a few times. The chain carries TRBV5-1 and TRBJ2-7, with D tentatively TRBD2 (7 bases). The CDR3 has 18 amino acids. From germline, CDR1 is SGHRS and CDR2 YFSETQ. The V and J ends lost 0 bases and 2 bases respectively, with 21 bases between them. The CDR3 DNA sequence: TGCGCCAGCAGCTTGGCCGGGGGGCGGGGGATGTCGACCTACGAGCAGTACGTC. This codes for CASSLAGGRGMSTYEQYV.

The V gene is TRBV7-2, the J gene TRBJ1-1; no firm D call. Trimming left V 5 bases short and J 6 bases short, with 16 bases between. The CDR3 covers 14 residues. Germline V gene lookup returns CDR1 SGHTA and CDR2 FQGNSA. In nucleotides, the CDR3 is TGTGCCAGCAGCGCAGAGTATAGCTCTCCTGAAGCTTTCTTT. Translated: CASSAEYSSPEAFF.

The gene calls are TRBV28 and TRBJ1-2, with TRBD1 matching 9 bases. The germline V gene has CDR1 MDHEN and CDR2 SYDVKM. This CDR3 contains 15 residues. Trimming at V came to 4 bases and at J to 4 bases, leaving 7 bases not matched to a gene. The CDR3 DNA sequence: TGTGCCAGCAGTTCCTGGGACAGGGACCTCTATGGCTACACCTTC. It yields the protein CASSSWDRDLYGYTF.

The genes are TRBV14 and TRBJ1-2, with 8 nucleotides matching TRBD1. V lost 0 bases to trimming and J lost 5 bases; unmatched junction nucleotides: 5. The V gene's germline CDR1 is SGHDN and CDR2 FVKESK. There are 15 residues in the CDR3. The CDR3 DNA reads as TGTGCCAGCAGCCAAGACGACAGGGGTCCGTATGGCTACACCTTC. Translation gives CASSQDDRGPYGYTF.

The chain has TRBV11-3 and TRBJ2-1; 10 nucleotides align to TRBD2. The CDR3 loop spans 16 amino acids. Losses at the gene ends were 4 bases for V and 8 bases for J; bases not matched to a gene: 11. The germline V gene encodes CDR1 SGHNT and CDR2 YENEEA. CDR3 amino acids: CASSSGWLAGVDEQFF. CDR3 in DNA: TGTGCCAGCAGCTCCGGATGGCTAGCGGGGGTAGATGAGCAGTTCTTC.

V gene TRBV12-3 or TRBV12-4 combines with J gene TRBJ1-5; no firm D call. The CDR3 has 13 residues. V shed 4 bases and J shed 4 bases, with 8 bases lying between them. The CDR3 loop reads CASSSTINQPQHF. In DNA, the CDR3 is TGTGCCAGCAGTTCCACTATTAATCAGCCCCAGCATTTT.

The chain has TRBV5-4 and TRBJ2-6; tentatively, D is TRBD2 (6 bases). The CDR3 loop spans 16 amino acids. The V and J ends lost 0 bases and 0 bases respectively, with 7 bases between them. In germline, CDR1 is SGHNT, CDR2 YYREEE (reference sequence). CDR3 amino acids: CASSLAGVSGANVLTF. The CDR3 coding sequence is TGTGCCAGCAGCTTGGCGGGGGTCTCTGGGGCCAACGTCCTGACTTTC.

J is TRBJ1-6 and V is TRBV6-2 or TRBV6-3, with unresolved D. Looked up from germline, CDR1 is MNHEY and CDR2 is SVGEGT. The CDR3 length is 14 residues. Deletions cut 5 bases from V and 7 bases from J, with 12 bases between. CDR3 nucleotide sequence: TGTGCCAGCAGTCCCACCGGACTAAATTCACCCCTCCACTTT. It is translated as CASSPTGLNSPLHF.

This sequence joins TRBV7-8 and TRBJ1-3; a possible D gene is TRBD1 (6 bases). With 2 bases removed from V and 0 bases from J, the gap between germline ends came to 14 bases. Germline-derived CDR1 and CDR2 are SGHVS and FQNEAQ. CDR3 length: 17 amino acids. The CDR3 sequence is CASSLTQGTSSGNTIYF. For the CDR3, the DNA is TGTGCCAGCAGCTTAACTCAGGGGACGAGCTCTGGAAACACCATATATTTT.

The chain uses TRBV7-9 and TRBJ1-5, with 7 bases identical to TRBD1. This CDR3 comprises 15 residues. The germline gives CDR1 SEHNR, CDR2 FQNEAQ (reference sequence). J was trimmed by 2 bases and V by 1 base; bases with no gene match: 2. CDR3 region: CASSLGDSGNQPQHF. The DNA for the CDR3 is TGTGCCAGCAGCTTAGGGGACAGTGGCAATCAGCCCCAGCATTTT.

V and J are TRBV25-1 and TRBJ2-7, with 7 bases matching TRBD1. Germline values: CDR1 MGHDK, CDR2 SYGVNS. V trimming: 3 bases; J trimming: 4 bases; junction bases outside the gene matches: 0. The CDR3 runs to 12 residues. In DNA, the CDR3 is TGTGCCAGCAGTGAGACAGGGTACGAGCAGTACGTC. It translates to CASSETGYEQYV.

V and J are TRBV28 and TRBJ2-5; D call uncertain. The V and J ends lost 3 bases and 1 base respectively, with 12 bases between them. Germline loops: CDR1 MDHEN, CDR2 SYDVKM. This CDR3 has 15 residues. The DNA for the CDR3 is TGTGCCAGCAGTTTTCAGCGCTTGATCCAAGAGACCCAGTACTTC. Amino acids: CASSFQRLIQETQYF.

This CDR3 reads CASSFQTGGWTGELFF. The CDR3 DNA reads as TGTGCCAGCAGCTTCCAGACAGGGGGTTGGACCGGGGAGCTGTTTTTT. The chain employs TRBV5-6 and TRBJ2-2, with 9 bases fitting TRBD1. Germline V gene data show CDR1 as SGHDT and CDR2 as YYEEEE. Losses at the gene ends were 2 bases for V and 5 bases for J; bases not matched to a gene: 7. The CDR3 covers 16 residues.

V is TRBV9 and J is TRBJ1-2, with 7 bases lining up with TRBD1. This CDR3 has 16 amino acids. Losses at the gene ends were 4 bases for V and 8 bases for J; bases not matched to a gene: 17. Germline loops: CDR1 SGDLS, CDR2 YYNGEE. DNA for the CDR3: TGTGCCAGCAGCATCCGATCACAGGGGACCCCTTGGGGCTACACCTTC. This translates into CASSIRSQGTPWGYTF.

The chain is built from TRBV5-4 and TRBJ1-1; D is unclear. The V end was cut by 0 bases, the J end by 8 bases, with 11 bases between. The CDR3 has 13 amino acids. CDR1 and CDR2 (germline): SGHNT, YYREEE (reference sequence). The CDR3 region has the DNA TGTGCCAGCAGCTTGGGTTTAGAGAAAGAAGCTTTCTTT. Protein sequence: CASSLGLEKEAFF.

This clone came up once. The chain joins TRBV6-5 to TRBJ2-3; 11 bases map to TRBD2. Germline CDR1 is MNHEY and CDR2 is SVGAGI. Trimming took 7 bases from V and 4 from J; bases not matched to a gene: 7. The length of the CDR3 is 15 residues. The CDR3 loop reads CASTRVAGGPDTQYF. The CDR3 DNA reads as TGTGCCAGCACCCGGGTAGCGGGGGGGCCAGATACGCAGTATTTT.